The 4 T cell receptor beta chains given below trace back to one sample, sequenced in a study of T cells in Graves' hyperthyroidism and ophthalmopathy. Template material for amplifying TCR beta CDR3 regions consisted of RNA transcripts. First-round RT-PCR with HTBI primers amplified the TCR CDR3 region. Each CDR3 protein gets one entry after TCRdb re-called the multiplex PCR reads with MiXCR. The repertoire holds roughly 350,000 distinct CDR3 sequences, with roughly 13% as singletons. The sequenced sample was blood. Receptors originate from a woman in her 30s with Graves' hyperthyroidism.

This clonotype was counted many times. J is TRBJ2-3 and V is TRBV7-3; 8 positions match TRBD1. The V and J ends lost 5 bases and 5 bases, in that order; junction bases with no gene match: 9. This CDR3 contains 15 residues. Germline CDR1 SGHTA, CDR2 FQGTGA. CDR3 coding DNA: TGTGCCAGCAGCCAGCAGGGGGCGATTTTAGATACGCAGTATTTT. Translation: CASSQQGAILDTQYF.

At least ten counts were recorded for this clonotype. This chain connects TRBV19 to TRBJ1-1; D uncertain. Germline V lookup: CDR1 LNHDA, CDR2 SQIVND (reference sequence). The CDR3 is 13 amino acids. V shed 8 bases and J shed 4 bases, with 14 bases lying between them. CDR3 nucleotide sequence: TGTGCCAGTGCTGATCGGACGCGCACTGAAGCTTTCTTT. Translation: CASADRTRTEAFF.

The chain uses TRBV3-1 and TRBJ1-6; no clear D. Per the germline V gene, CDR1 is LGHDT and CDR2 is YNNKEL (reference sequence). The CDR3 has 14 residues. Trimming stripped 5 bases from V and 6 bases from J, with 11 bases between. The DNA of the CDR3 is TGTGCCAGCAGCTCCGAGGAGAGTAATTCACCCCTCCACTTT. Amino acid sequence: CASSSEESNSPLHF. Full variable domain (remainder filled in from reference TRBV3-1 and TRBJ1-6): DTAVSQTPKYLVTQMGNDKSIKCEQNLGHDTMYWYKQDSKKFLKIMFSYNNKELIINETVPNRFSPKSPDKAHLNLHINSLELGDSAVYFCASSSEESNSPLHFGNGTRLTVT.

This clonotype was recorded a few times. This chain links TRBV12-3 or TRBV12-4 with TRBJ2-2, with D hard to call. This CDR3 comprises 12 residues. The V gene lost 5 bases and the J gene lost 5 bases, with 6 bases spanning the gap. The CDR3 sequence is CASSPGTGELFF. DNA of the CDR3: TGTGCCAGCAGTCCCGGGACCGGGGAGCTGTTTTTT.